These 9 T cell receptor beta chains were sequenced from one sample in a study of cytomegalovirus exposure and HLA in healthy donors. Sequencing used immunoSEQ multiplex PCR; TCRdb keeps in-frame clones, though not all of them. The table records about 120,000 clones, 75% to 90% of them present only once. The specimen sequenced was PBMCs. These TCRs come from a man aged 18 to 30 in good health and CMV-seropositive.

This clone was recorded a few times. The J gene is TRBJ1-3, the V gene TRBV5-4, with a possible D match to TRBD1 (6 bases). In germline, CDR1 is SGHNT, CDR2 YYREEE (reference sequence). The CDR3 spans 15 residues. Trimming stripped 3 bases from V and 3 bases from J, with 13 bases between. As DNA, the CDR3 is TGTGCCAGCAGCTCTTACATGACAGGTGGAAACACCATATATTTT. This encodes CASSSYMTGGNTIYF.

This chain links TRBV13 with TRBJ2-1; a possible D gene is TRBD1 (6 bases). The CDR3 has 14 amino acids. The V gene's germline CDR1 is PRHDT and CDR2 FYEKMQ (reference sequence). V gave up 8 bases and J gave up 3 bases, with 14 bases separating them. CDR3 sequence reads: CASAGTPDYNEQFF. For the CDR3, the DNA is TGTGCCAGCGCCGGGACACCAGACTACAATGAGCAGTTCTTC.

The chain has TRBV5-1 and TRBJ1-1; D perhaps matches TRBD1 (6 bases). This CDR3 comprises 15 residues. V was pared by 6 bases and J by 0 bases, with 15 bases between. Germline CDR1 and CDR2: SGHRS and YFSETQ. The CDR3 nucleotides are TGCGCCAGCAACGCGATGACAGGCGTGAACACTGAAGCTTTCTTT. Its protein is CASNAMTGVNTEAFF.

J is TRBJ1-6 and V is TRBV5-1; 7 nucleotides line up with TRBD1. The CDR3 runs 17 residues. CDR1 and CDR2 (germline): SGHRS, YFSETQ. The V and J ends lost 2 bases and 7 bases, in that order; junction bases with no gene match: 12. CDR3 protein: CASSLNRPGQKNSPLHF. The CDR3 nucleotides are TGCGCCAGCAGCTTAAACCGCCCGGGACAGAAAAATTCACCCCTCCACTTT.

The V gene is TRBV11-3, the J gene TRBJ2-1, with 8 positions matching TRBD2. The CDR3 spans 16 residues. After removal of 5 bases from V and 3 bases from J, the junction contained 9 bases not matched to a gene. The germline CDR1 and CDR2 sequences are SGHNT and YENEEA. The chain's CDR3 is CASSGSGGPYYNEQFF. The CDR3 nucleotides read TGTGCCAGCAGCGGCTCGGGGGGGCCATACTACAATGAGCAGTTCTTC.

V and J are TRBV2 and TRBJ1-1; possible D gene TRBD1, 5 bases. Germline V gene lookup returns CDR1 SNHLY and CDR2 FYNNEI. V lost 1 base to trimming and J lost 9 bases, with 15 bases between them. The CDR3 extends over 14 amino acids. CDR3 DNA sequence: TGTGCCAGCAGTGAAGAGTCGGGGGGGACGCAAGCTTTCTTT. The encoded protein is CASSEESGGTQAFF.

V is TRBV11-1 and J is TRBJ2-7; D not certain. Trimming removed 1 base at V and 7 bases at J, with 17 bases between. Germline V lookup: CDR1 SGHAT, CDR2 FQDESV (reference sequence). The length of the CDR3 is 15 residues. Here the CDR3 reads CASSLVAGALSEQYF. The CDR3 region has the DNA TGTGCCAGCAGCTTAGTCGCAGGTGCCCTGTCGGAGCAGTACTTC.

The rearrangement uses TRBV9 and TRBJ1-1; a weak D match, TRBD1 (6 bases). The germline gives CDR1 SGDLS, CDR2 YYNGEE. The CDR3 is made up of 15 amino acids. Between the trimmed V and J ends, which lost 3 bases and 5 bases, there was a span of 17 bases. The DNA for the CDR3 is TGTGCCAGCAGCGCCGGAGGGGGGGCCAGGACTGAAGCTTTCTTT. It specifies CASSAGGGARTEAFF.

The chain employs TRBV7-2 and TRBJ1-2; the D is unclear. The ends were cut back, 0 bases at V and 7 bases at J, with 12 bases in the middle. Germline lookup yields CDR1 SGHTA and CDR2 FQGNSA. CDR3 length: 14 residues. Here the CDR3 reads CASSLATALRGYTF. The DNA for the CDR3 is TGTGCCAGCAGCTTAGCCACAGCATTGCGTGGCTACACCTTC.